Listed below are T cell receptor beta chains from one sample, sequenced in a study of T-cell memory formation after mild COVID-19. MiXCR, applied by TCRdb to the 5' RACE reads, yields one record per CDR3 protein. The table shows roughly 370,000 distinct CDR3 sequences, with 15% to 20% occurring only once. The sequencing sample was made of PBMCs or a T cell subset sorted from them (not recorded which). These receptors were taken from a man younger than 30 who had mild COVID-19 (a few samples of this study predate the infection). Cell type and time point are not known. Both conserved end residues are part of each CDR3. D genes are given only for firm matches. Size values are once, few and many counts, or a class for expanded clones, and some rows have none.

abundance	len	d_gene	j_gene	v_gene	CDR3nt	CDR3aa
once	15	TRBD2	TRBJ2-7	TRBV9	TGTGCCAGCAGCGTCGCCGGGGGGGCGGGTTACGAGCAGTACTTC	CASSVAGGAGYEQYF
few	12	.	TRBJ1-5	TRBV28	TGTGCCAGCAGTTTCCGTTGGAACCCCCAGCATTTT	CASSFRWNPQHF
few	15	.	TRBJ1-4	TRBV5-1	TGCGCCAGCAGCGATATCGGGGGTGGTGATGAAAAACTGTTTTTT	CASSDIGGGDEKLFF
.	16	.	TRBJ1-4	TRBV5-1	TGCGCCAGCAGCTTGTGGGGGGCGTCCGCTAATGAAAAACTGTTTTTT	CASSLWGASANEKLFF
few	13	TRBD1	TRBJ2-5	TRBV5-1	TGCGCCAGCAGCTATGGACAGGAAGAGACCCAGTACTTC	CASSYGQEETQYF
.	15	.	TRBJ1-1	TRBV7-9	TGTGCCAGCAGCTACCCTCTGGTCAGGGGATTTGAAGCTTTCTTT	CASSYPLVRGFEAFF
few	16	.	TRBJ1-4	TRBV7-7	TGTGCCAGCAGCTTCTGCAACAGGTCTACTAATGAAAAACTGTTTTTT	CASSFCNRSTNEKLFF
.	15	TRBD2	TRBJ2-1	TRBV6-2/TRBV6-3	TGTGCCAGCAGTTTAGCGGGGGGGTCGCGGGATGAGCAGTTCTTC	CASSLAGGSRDEQFF
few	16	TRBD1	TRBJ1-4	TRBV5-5	TGTGCCAGCAGCTTCAGGGGGCAGGGAATTCGTGAAAAACTGTTTTTT	CASSFRGQGIREKLFF
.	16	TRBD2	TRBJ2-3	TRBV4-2	TGTGCCAGCAGCCAAGCAGCGGGGCGTCGTGCGGATACGCAGTATTTT	CASSQAAGRRADTQYF
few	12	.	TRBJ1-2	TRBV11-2	TGTGCCAGCAGCTTGTCCTCTTGGGGCTACACCTTC	CASSLSSWGYTF
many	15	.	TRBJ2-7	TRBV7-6	TGTGCCAGCAGCCAAGGGGGAGCGGGCTCCTACGAGCAGTACTTC	CASSQGGAGSYEQYF
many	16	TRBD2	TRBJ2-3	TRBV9	TGTGCCAGCAGCGTAGAGGCTAGCGGGGGTGCAGATACGCAGTATTTT	CASSVEASGGADTQYF
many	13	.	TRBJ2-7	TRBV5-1	TGCGCCAGCAGCTTCGGACAGACCTACGAGCAGTACTTC	CASSFGQTYEQYF
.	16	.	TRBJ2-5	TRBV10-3	TGTGCCATCAGTGAGTCTTCCCAGGGAGCGTGGGAGACCCAGTACTTC	CAISESSQGAWETQYF
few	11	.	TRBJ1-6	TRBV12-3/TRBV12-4	TGTGCCAGCAGAATGAATTCACCCCTCCACTTT	CASRMNSPLHF
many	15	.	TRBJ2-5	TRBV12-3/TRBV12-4	TGTGCCAGCAGCAACTGGGGTGGTTGGCAAGAGACCCAGTACTTC	CASSNWGGWQETQYF
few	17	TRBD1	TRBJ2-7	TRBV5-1	TGCGCCAGCAGCTTGGGGGACAGGGGCCCCGCCTCCTACGAGCAGTACTTC	CASSLGDRGPASYEQYF
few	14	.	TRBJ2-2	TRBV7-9	TGTGCCAGCAGCTCCCAGCTAAACACCGGGGAGCTGTTTTTT	CASSSQLNTGELFF
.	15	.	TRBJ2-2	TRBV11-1	TGTGCCAGCACATCGGGGGCCGTGAACACCGGGGAGCTGTTTTTT	CASTSGAVNTGELFF
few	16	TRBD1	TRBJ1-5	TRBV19	TGTGCCAGTAGTATAGTAAGAACAGGGGGATATCAGCCCCAGCATTTT	CASSIVRTGGYQPQHF
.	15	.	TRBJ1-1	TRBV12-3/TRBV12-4	TGTGCCAGCAGTTTCCTCGGCAGGGTTTACTCCGAAGCTTTCTTT	CASSFLGRVYSEAFF
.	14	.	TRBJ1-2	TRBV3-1	TGTGCCAGCAGCCCCGCAGGAGATAACTATGGCTACACCTTC	CASSPAGDNYGYTF
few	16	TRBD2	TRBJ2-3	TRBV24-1	TGTGCCACCAGTGACCGAAGCGGGGGCACGGGGGATACGCAGTATTTT	CATSDRSGGTGDTQYF
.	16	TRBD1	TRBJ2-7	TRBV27	TGTGCCAGCGGTTCGGGACAGGGAATGGAGTCCTACGAGCAGTACTTC	CASGSGQGMESYEQYF
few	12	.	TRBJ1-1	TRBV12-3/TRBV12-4	TGTGCCAGCAAGGGGTCGAGAACTGAAGCTTTCTTT	CASKGSRTEAFF
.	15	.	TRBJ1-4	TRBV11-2	TGTGCCAGCAGCTTAGCGGGGTCCAACAAAGAAAAACTGTTTTTT	CASSLAGSNKEKLFF
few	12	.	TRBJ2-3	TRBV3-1	TGTGCCAGCAGCCGTCAGTCAGATACGCAGTATTTT	CASSRQSDTQYF
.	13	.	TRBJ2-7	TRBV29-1	TGCAGCGTTGTTGGCAGGGTAACCCACGAGCAGTACTTC	CSVVGRVTHEQYF
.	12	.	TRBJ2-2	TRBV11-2	TGTGCCAGCAGCTTAGACGAACTGGAGCTGTTTTTT	CASSLDELELFF
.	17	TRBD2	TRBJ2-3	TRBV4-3	TGCGCCAGCAGCCAAGATGGCCTAGCGGGACTCACAGATACGCAGTATTTT	CASSQDGLAGLTDTQYF
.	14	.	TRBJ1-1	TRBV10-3	TGTGCCATCAGCCTAGGGGGATCGAACACTGAAGCTTTCTTT	CAISLGGSNTEAFF
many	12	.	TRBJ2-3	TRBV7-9	TGCGCCAGCAGCTTGGTTCCAGATACGCAGTATTTT	CASSLVPDTQYF
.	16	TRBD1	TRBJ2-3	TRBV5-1	TGCGCCAGCAGCTTTGTCCAGGGGGCCCTAGGGGATACGCAGTATTTT	CASSFVQGALGDTQYF
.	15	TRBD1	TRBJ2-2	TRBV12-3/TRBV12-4	TGTGCCAGCAGTCTAGGGACAGGGATCCCCGGGGAGCTGTTTTTT	CASSLGTGIPGELFF
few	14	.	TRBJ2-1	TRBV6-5	TGTGCCAGCAGTCGAATGGGAAAGCACAATGAGCAGTTCTTC	CASSRMGKHNEQFF
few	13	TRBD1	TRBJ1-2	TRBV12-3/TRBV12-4	TGTGCCAGCAGGAACAGGGGAGACTATGGCTACACCTTC	CASRNRGDYGYTF
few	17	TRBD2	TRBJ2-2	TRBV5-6	TGTGCCAGCAGCTCGACTAGCGGGGGGCCGAACACCGGGGAGCTGTTTTTT	CASSSTSGGPNTGELFF
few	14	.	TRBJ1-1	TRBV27	TGTGCCAGCAGTTTACACGGCGGAAACACTGAAGCTTTCTTT	CASSLHGGNTEAFF
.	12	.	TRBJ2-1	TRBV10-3	TGTGCCATCAGTGAAGGAGGAAATGAGCAGTTCTTC	CAISEGGNEQFF
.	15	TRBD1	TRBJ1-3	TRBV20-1	TGCAGTGCCGGACAGGGGGATCTCTCTGGAAACACCATATATTTT	CSAGQGDLSGNTIYF
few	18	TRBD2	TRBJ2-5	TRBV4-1	TGCGCCAGCAGCCTACGGACTAGCGGGGGGGCCCAAACGGAGACCCAGTACTTC	CASSLRTSGGAQTETQYF
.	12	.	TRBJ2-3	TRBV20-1	TGCAGTGCTACATTCTTAGCGACGACGCAGTATTTT	CSATFLATTQYF
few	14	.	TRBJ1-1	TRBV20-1	TGCAGTGCTAGAAGTGGGTTAATGAACACTGAAGCTTTCTTT	CSARSGLMNTEAFF
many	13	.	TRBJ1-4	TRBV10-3	TGTGCCATCAGAGGGACGGATAATGAAAAACTGTTTTTT	CAIRGTDNEKLFF
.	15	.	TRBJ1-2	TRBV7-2	TGTGCCAGCAGCTTCACGCAGGGAGCGGCCTATGGCTACACCTTC	CASSFTQGAAYGYTF
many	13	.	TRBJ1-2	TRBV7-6	TGTGCCAGCAGTACTGGCGGAAACTATGGCTACACCTTC	CASSTGGNYGYTF
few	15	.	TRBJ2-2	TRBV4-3	TGCGCCAGCAGCCAAGTACTGATAAACACCGGGGAGCTGTTTTTT	CASSQVLINTGELFF
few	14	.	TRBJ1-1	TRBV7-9	TGTGCCAGCAGCTTTGTACAGGGAAGGGGTGAAGCTTTCTTT	CASSFVQGRGEAFF
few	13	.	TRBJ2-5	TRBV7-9	TGTGCCGTGCCATCCCGGGACCCGGAGACCCAGTACTTC	CAVPSRDPETQYF
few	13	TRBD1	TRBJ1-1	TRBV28	TGTGCCACCCAGGGGGCGGGGAACACTGAAGCTTTCTTT	CATQGAGNTEAFF
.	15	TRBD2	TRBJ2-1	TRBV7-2	TGTGCCAGCAGCCCCAGCGGGGGGGCCATCAATGAGCAGTTCTTC	CASSPSGGAINEQFF
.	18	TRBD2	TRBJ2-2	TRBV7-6	TGTGCCAGCAGCTTAGGGCATCCTAGCGGGGATTGCGGCGGGGAGCTGTTTTTT	CASSLGHPSGDCGGELFF
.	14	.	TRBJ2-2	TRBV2	TGTGCCAGCAGTGATTTGGGGAACACCGGGGAGCTGTTTTTT	CASSDLGNTGELFF
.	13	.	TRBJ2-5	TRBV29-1	TGCAGCGTTGTGGGCGGGTTTTTAGAGACCCAGTACTTC	CSVVGGFLETQYF